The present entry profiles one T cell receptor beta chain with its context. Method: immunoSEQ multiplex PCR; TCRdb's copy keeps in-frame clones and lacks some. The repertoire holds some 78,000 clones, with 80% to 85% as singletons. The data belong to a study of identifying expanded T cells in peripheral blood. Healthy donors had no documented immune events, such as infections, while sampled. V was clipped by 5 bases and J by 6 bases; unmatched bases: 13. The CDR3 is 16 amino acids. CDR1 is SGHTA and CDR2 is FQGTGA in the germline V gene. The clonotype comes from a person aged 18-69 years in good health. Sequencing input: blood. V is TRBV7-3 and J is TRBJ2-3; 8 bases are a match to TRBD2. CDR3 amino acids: CASSADQSGGMDTQYF. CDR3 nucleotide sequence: TGTGCCAGCAGCGCCGACCAATCGGGAGGGATGGATACGCAGTATTTT.